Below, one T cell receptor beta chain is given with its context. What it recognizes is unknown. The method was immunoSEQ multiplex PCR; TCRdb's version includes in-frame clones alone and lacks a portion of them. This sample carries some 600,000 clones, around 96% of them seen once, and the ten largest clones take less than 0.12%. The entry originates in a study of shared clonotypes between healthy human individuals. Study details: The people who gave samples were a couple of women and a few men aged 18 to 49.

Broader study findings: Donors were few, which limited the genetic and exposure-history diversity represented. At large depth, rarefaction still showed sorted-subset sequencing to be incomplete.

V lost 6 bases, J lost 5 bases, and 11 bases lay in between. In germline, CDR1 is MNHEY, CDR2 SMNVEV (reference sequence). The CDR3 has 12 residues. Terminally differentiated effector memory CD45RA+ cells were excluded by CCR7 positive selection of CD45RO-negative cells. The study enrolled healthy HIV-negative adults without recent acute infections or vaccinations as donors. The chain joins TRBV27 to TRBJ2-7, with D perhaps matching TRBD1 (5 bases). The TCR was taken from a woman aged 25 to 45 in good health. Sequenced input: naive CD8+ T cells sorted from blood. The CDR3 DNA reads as TGTGCCAGCAGGATGTGGGGCAACGAGCAGTACTTC. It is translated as CASRMWGNEQYF.